Below, 13 T cell receptor beta chains from the same sample are listed, as sequenced in a study of T cells after yellow fever vaccination. TCRdb ran MiXCR on the 5' RACE reads and lists one entry per CDR3 protein. Of 500,000 to 650,000 distinct CDR3 sequences listed, about 13% are singletons. This specimen consisted of PBMCs, obtained on the day of the yellow fever booster vaccination. These receptors were obtained from a man under 40 who received the YFV17D yellow fever vaccine.

This clonotype was observed a few times. The gene calls are TRBV7-2 and TRBJ2-7, with D perhaps matching TRBD1 (5 bases). V lost 2 bases, J lost 3 bases, and 8 bases lay in between. CDR1 and CDR2 (germline): SGHTA, FQGNSA. CDR3 length: 13 residues. This CDR3 reads CASSLHQGYEQYF. Written as DNA, the CDR3 is TGTGCCAGCAGCTTACATCAGGGCTACGAGCAGTACTTC.

The chain joins TRBV7-9 to TRBJ1-1; 7 nucleotides align to TRBD1. The CDR3 is 15 amino acids. With V trimmed by 5 bases and J by 0 bases, 6 bases remained unmatched. Germline CDR1 reads SEHNR; CDR2 reads FQNEAQ (reference sequence). The CDR3 here is CASSPQGTVNTEAFF. As DNA, the CDR3 is TGTGCCAGCAGCCCCCAGGGGACAGTGAACACTGAAGCTTTCTTT.

This clonotype was counted many times. The chain carries TRBV7-2 and TRBJ2-1; 10 bases line up with TRBD2. This CDR3 is 15 amino acids long. V was pared by 1 base and J by 8 bases, with 5 bases of the junction left unmatched. Germline-derived CDR1 and CDR2 are SGHTA and FQGNSA. The CDR3 bases are TGTGCCAGCAGCTTAGGACTAGCGGGTAGAGATGAGCAGTTCTTC. This sequence encodes CASSLGLAGRDEQFF. The full variable domain, completed using reference TRBV7-2 and TRBJ2-1, is GAGVSQSPSNKVTEKGKDVELRCDPISGHTALYWYRQSLGQGLEFLIYFQGNSAPDKSGLPSDRFSAERTGGSVSTLTIQRTQQEDSAVYLCASSLGLAGRDEQFFGPGTRLTVL.

The chain couples TRBV6-1 to TRBJ2-7, with TRBD1 matching 9 bases. Germline trimming cut 5 bases from V and 5 bases from J; bases unmatched to any gene: 7. CDR1 MNHNS and CDR2 SASEGT come from the germline V gene. The CDR3 extends over 14 amino acids. The CDR3 here is CASSRTGDFHEQYF. As DNA, the CDR3 is TGTGCCAGCAGTCGGACAGGGGATTTCCACGAGCAGTACTTC.

In its sample, this clonotype was seen a few times. The chain uses TRBV7-2 and TRBJ1-6; D ambiguous. Trimming cost V 5 bases and J 7 bases, with 12 bases left between them. There are 14 residues in the CDR3. The germline CDR1 and CDR2 sequences are SGHTA and FQGNSA. CDR3 sequence (DNA): TGTGCCAGCAGCCGCGAGATAGGAAATTCACCCCTCCACTTT. As protein: CASSREIGNSPLHF.

The chain joins TRBV12-3 or TRBV12-4 to TRBJ2-1; 16 bases are a match to TRBD2. V lost 6 bases, J lost 6 bases, and 17 bases stayed unmatched. This CDR3 comprises 20 residues. In nucleotides, the CDR3 is TGTGCCAGCAGGAATGACGCGGGACTAGCGGGAGGGGCGAGGATCAATGAGCAGTTCTTC. Protein: CASRNDAGLAGGARINEQFF.

V gene TRBV7-2 combines with J gene TRBJ2-5; 8 bases agree with TRBD2. V lost 5 bases, J lost 10 bases, and 6 bases stayed unmatched. This CDR3 is built from 12 residues. The germline V gene encodes CDR1 SGHTA and CDR2 FQGNSA. The CDR3 sequence: CASSPRLAIQYF. The CDR3 bases are TGTGCCAGCAGCCCGCGACTAGCGATCCAGTACTTC. Drawing the rest from reference TRBV7-2 and TRBJ2-5, the complete variable domain is GAGVSQSPSNKVTEKGKDVELRCDPISGHTALYWYRQSLGQGLEFLIYFQGNSAPDKSGLPSDRFSAERTGGSVSTLTIQRTQQEDSAVYLCASSPRLAIQYFGPGTRLLVL.

The V call is TRBV30, the J call TRBJ2-5; D perhaps matches TRBD2 (7 bases). CDR1 is GTSNPN and CDR2 is SVGIG in the germline V gene (reference sequence). V lost 1 base to trimming and J lost 5 bases, with 14 bases between them. CDR3 length: 14 amino acids. The CDR3 loop is CAWSGGGPGETQYF. Written as DNA, the CDR3 is TGTGCCTGGAGTGGCGGGGGCCCCGGGGAGACCCAGTACTTC.

This clonotype showed up many times. This rearrangement joins TRBV5-1 to TRBJ2-5; D not resolved. This CDR3 contains 11 residues. Germline V gene lookup returns CDR1 SGHRS and CDR2 YFSETQ. Trimming stripped 3 bases from V and 5 bases from J, with 5 bases between. CDR3 amino acids: CASSSGETQYF. The CDR3 nucleotides read TGCGCCAGCAGCTCCGGGGAGACCCAGTACTTC. Drawing the rest from reference TRBV5-1 and TRBJ2-5, the complete variable domain is KAGVTQTPRYLIKTRGQQVTLSCSPISGHRSVSWYQQTPGQGLQFLFEYFSETQRNKGNFPGRFSGRQFSNSRSEMNVSTLELGDSALYLCASSSGETQYFGPGTRLLVL.

In its sample, this clonotype was seen a few times. V is TRBV6-2 or TRBV6-3 and J is TRBJ2-7; 10 bases are a match to TRBD1. The germline V gene has CDR1 MNHEY and CDR2 SVGEGT. CDR3 size: 15 residues. V gave up 5 bases and J gave up 7 bases; unmatched junction bases: 11. Written as DNA, the CDR3 is TGTGCCAGCAGTACCTGGGACAGGGGAGTGTGGGAGCAGTACTTC. Its translation is CASSTWDRGVWEQYF.

CDR3 sequence (DNA): TGTGCCAGCAGCTTGGGGGGAGGAGGCGCAGATACGCAGTATTTT. Translating it yields CASSLGGGGADTQYF. The chain couples TRBV5-4 to TRBJ2-3, with a weak D call TRBD2 (6 bases). Trimming removed 0 bases from V and 4 bases from J, with 12 bases in between. Looked up from germline, CDR1 is SGHNT and CDR2 is YYREEE (reference sequence). The CDR3 length is 15 residues.

There are a few counts of this clonotype. The chain couples TRBV30 to TRBJ2-1, with 8 bases identical to TRBD2. CDR1 and CDR2 (germline): GTSNPN, SVGIG (reference sequence). Trimming at V came to 4 bases and at J to 8 bases, leaving 4 bases not matched to a gene. The CDR3 runs to 12 residues. The CDR3 is CAWTAGVHEQFF. The CDR3 DNA follows: TGTGCCTGGACAGCGGGAGTCCATGAGCAGTTCTTC.

The CDR3 nucleotides read TGTGCCAGCAGTGTAGGGAGACAGTCTTACAATGAGCAGTTCTTC. It specifies CASSVGRQSYNEQFF. The genes are TRBV6-1 and TRBJ2-1, with D perhaps TRBD1 or TRBD2 (5 bases each). There are 15 residues in the CDR3. V shed 4 bases and J shed 4 bases, with 14 bases lying between them. CDR1 is MNHNS and CDR2 is SASEGT in the germline V gene.